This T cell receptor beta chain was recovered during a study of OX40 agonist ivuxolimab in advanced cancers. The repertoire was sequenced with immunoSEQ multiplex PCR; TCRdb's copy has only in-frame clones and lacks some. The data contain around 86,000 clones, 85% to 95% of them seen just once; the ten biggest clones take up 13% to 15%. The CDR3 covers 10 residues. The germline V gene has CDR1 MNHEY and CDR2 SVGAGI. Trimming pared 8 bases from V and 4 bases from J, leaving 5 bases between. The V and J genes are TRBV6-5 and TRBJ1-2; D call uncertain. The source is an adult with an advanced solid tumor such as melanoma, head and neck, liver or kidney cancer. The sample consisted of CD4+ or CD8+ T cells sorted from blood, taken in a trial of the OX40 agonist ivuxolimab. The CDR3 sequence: CASRGYGYTF. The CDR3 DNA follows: TGTGCCAGCCGCGGCTATGGCTACACCTTC.